The 8 T cell receptor beta chains below were found in one sample sequenced in a study of T cells in Graves' hyperthyroidism and ophthalmopathy. The investigators amplified TCR beta CDR3 regions from RNA transcripts. The HTBI set primed first-round TCR CDR3 RT-PCR. TCRdb passed the multiplex PCR reads through MiXCR, listing each CDR3 protein once. The sample consists of 300,000 to 400,000 distinct CDR3 sequences, roughly 18% of them appearing once. Sequencing was performed on blood. These receptors all come from a woman in her forties or fifties with Graves' hyperthyroidism.

The table lists this clonotype with many counts. A junction end diverges from the germline sequence, so it may reflect a read error. The chain combines TRBV2 with TRBJ1-6; tentatively, D is TRBD1 (6 bases). This CDR3 is 14 amino acids long. Germline V gives CDR1 SNHLY, CDR2 FYNNEI. In nucleotides, the CDR3 is TGTGCCAGCAGGGAAGAATTACAGGGTTCACCCCTCCACTTT. Its translation is CASREELQGSPLHF.

In its sample, this clonotype was seen a few times. The J gene is TRBJ2-3, the V gene TRBV7-2; 9 bases line up with TRBD1. There are 17 residues in the CDR3. V trimming: 5 bases; J trimming: 4 bases; junction bases outside the gene matches: 13. Germline CDR1 reads SGHTA; CDR2 reads FQGNSA. The CDR3 sequence: CASSPFSGTGYADTQYF. CDR3 bases: TGTGCCAGCAGCCCCTTCAGTGGGACAGGGTATGCAGATACGCAGTATTTT.

The V gene is TRBV10-3, the J gene TRBJ2-1, with no clear D. The CDR3 has 12 amino acids. The germline V gene encodes CDR1 ENHRY and CDR2 SYGVKD. V gave up 8 bases and J gave up 5 bases, with 10 bases separating them. CDR3 sequence (DNA): TGTGCCATCCTCAAAGGAGACAATGAGCAGTTCTTC. It translates to CAILKGDNEQFF.

J is TRBJ1-2 and V is TRBV27, with D unclear. Germline V gene sequence: CDR1 MNHEY, CDR2 SMNVEV (reference sequence). V was shortened by 2 bases and J by 8 bases, with 18 bases between the two germline ends. The CDR3 runs 15 residues. CDR3 sequence (DNA): TGTGCCAGCAGTTTAGTGGACTCAGGTTTGGTGGGCTACACCTTC. Translated, it gives CASSLVDSGLVGYTF.

This clonotype was seen many times. The V call is TRBV3-1, the J call TRBJ2-7, with D tentatively TRBD1 (5 bases). V dropped 2 bases and J dropped 1 base, with 6 bases sitting between them. CDR3 length: 13 amino acids. Germline CDR1 LGHDT, CDR2 YNNKEL (reference sequence). DNA for the CDR3: TGTGCCAGCAGCCAAAGGGGTTCCTACGAGCAGTACTTC. Residues: CASSQRGSYEQYF.

This clonotype was counted many times. The rearrangement uses TRBV20-1 and TRBJ1-1; tentatively, D is TRBD1 (5 bases). Trimming removed 3 bases at V and 2 bases at J, with 13 bases between. CDR1 and CDR2 from the germline V gene are DFQATT and SNEGSKA (reference sequence). This CDR3 spans 14 amino acids. Here the CDR3 reads CSASAGTGNTEAFF. The CDR3 DNA reads TGCAGTGCTAGCGCTGGGACGGGTAACACTGAAGCTTTCTTT.

The chain links TRBV20-1 to TRBJ1-4; D uncertain. V was trimmed by 5 bases and J by 2 bases, leaving 9 bases between them. Germline V lookup: CDR1 DFQATT, CDR2 SNEGSKA (reference sequence). The CDR3 spans 13 residues. CDR3 sequence (DNA): TGCAGTGCTGCTCGACACACTAATGAAAAACTGTTTTTT. Residues: CSAARHTNEKLFF.

This clonotype showed up many times. The chain has TRBV11-2 and TRBJ2-1, with unresolved D. V dropped 1 base and J dropped 13 bases, with 11 bases sitting between them. The CDR3 contains 12 residues. Germline V gene lookup returns CDR1 SGHAT and CDR2 FQNNGV. The CDR3 sequence: CASSLGSPHQFF. The CDR3 DNA reads as TGTGCCAGCAGCTTAGGATCCCCTCACCAGTTCTTC. The whole variable domain, filled in from reference TRBV11-2 and TRBJ2-1, reads EAGVAQSPRYKIIEKRQSVAFWCNPISGHATLYWYQQILGQGPKLLIQFQNNGVVDDSQLPKDRFSAERLKGVDSTLKIQPAKLEDSAVYLCASSLGSPHQFFGPGTRLTVL.